Following are 5 T cell receptor beta chains from one sample sequenced in a study of shared clonotypes between healthy human individuals. Assay: immunoSEQ multiplex PCR; the TCRdb copy retains only in-frame clones and omits some. This sample yields some 740,000 clones, of which nearly 95% are seen a single time; more than 20% belongs to the top ten. Positive CCR7 selection of CD45RO-negative cells yielded the naive CD8 cells, and terminally differentiated effector memory CD45RA+ cells were excluded. Sequenced material: naive CD8+ T cells sorted from blood. Source of these receptors: a man aged 25 to 40 in good health.

The chain couples TRBV7-9 to TRBJ1-2; the match to TRBD1 covers 11 bases. This CDR3 has 15 amino acids. Germline loops: CDR1 SEHNR, CDR2 FQNEAQ (reference sequence). The trim removed 6 bases at V and 8 bases at J, leaving 11 bases unmatched. For the CDR3, the DNA is TGTGCCAGCAGTCCACCTCGGGGACAGGGGGACGGCTACACCTTC. Residues: CASSPPRGQGDGYTF.

This sequence joins TRBV29-1 and TRBJ1-1; D not certain. The V gene lost 1 base and the J gene lost 1 base, with 13 bases spanning the gap. In germline, CDR1 is SQVTM, CDR2 ANQGSEA. CDR3 size: 15 residues. The CDR3 nucleotides read TGCAGCGTTGAAGGTCAGCGGGGAGGGAACACTGAAGCTTTCTTT. Translated: CSVEGQRGGNTEAFF. Combining the CDR3 with reference TRBV29-1 and TRBJ1-1 gives the whole variable domain SAVISQKPSRDICQRGTSLTIQCQVDSQVTMMFWYRQQPGQSLTLIATANQGSEATYESGFVIDKFPISRPNLTFSTLTVSNMSPEDSSIYLCSVEGQRGGNTEAFFGQGTRLTVV.

V and J are TRBV6-6 and TRBJ2-1, with TRBD2 as a possible D gene (5 bases). Trimming removed 0 bases from V and 8 bases from J, with 5 bases in between. CDR1 is MNHNY, CDR2 SVGAGI, per germline (reference sequence). The CDR3 is made up of 12 amino acids. CDR3 amino acids: CASSYSGDEQFF. The CDR3 DNA reads TGTGCCAGCAGTTACTCCGGGGATGAGCAGTTCTTC.

The chain combines TRBV28 with TRBJ2-7; TRBD1 aligns across 8 bases. Germline V gene lookup returns CDR1 MDHEN and CDR2 SYDVKM. The V gene end was trimmed by 6 bases and the J gene end by 5 bases; junction bases not matched to a gene: 9. This CDR3 comprises 14 residues. The CDR3 reads CASSTDRGRDEQYF. Written as DNA, the CDR3 is TGTGCCAGCAGCACCGACAGGGGAAGGGACGAGCAGTACTTC.

The gene calls are TRBV5-1 and TRBJ2-4; D may be TRBD1 (6 bases). V was trimmed by 1 base and J by 2 bases, leaving 19 bases between them. In germline, CDR1 is SGHRS, CDR2 YFSETQ. The CDR3 contains 18 residues. The CDR3 DNA reads TGCGCCAGCAGCTTGAACGGTTTTGAGTGGGGGCCCAAAAACATTCAGTACTTC. Translated, it gives CASSLNGFEWGPKNIQYF.